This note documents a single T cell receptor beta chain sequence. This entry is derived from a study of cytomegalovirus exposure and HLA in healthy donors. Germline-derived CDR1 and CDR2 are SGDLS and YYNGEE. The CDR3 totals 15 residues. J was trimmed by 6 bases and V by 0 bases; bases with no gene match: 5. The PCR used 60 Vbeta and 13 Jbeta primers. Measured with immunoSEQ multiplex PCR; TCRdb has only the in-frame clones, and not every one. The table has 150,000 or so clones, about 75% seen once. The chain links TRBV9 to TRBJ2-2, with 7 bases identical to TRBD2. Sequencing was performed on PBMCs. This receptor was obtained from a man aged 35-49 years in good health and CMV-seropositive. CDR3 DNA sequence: TGTGCCAGCAGCGTAGGCGGGAGCTTCGCCGGGGAGCTGTTTTTT. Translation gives CASSVGGSFAGELFF.